The sequence of this TCR beta chain was determined in a study of T-cell memory formation after mild COVID-19. Findings and caveats of the study: Several responding clones turned up in pre-infection memory, indicating that cross-reactive memory may have taken part. Clones that got smaller from day 15 to 85 had even CD4/CD8, while clones growing later tipped toward CD4+.

Only a few counts were recorded for this clonotype. Its antigen is as yet unknown. This CDR3 is built from 13 residues. Trimming at V came to 6 bases and at J to 6 bases, leaving 3 bases not matched to a gene. CDR1 SNHLY and CDR2 FYNNEI come from the germline V gene. Constant-segment primers and 5'RACE yielded cDNA libraries for TCR alpha and TCR beta, each carrying sample barcodes and UMIs. One entry per CDR3 protein, called by TCRdb with MiXCR from the 5' RACE reads. The data hold roughly 180,000 distinct CDR3 sequences, with less than 20% observed a single time. The clonotype originates from a man younger than 35 who had mild COVID-19 (a few samples of this study predate the infection). Cell type and time point are not known. Sequencing used PBMCs or a T cell subset sorted from them (not recorded which). The rearrangement joins TRBV2 to TRBJ2-2, with TRBD1 identical over 8 bases. The DNA of the CDR3 is TGTGCCAGCAGCGGGACAGGAGCCGGGGAGCTGTTTTTT. Protein sequence: CASSGTGAGELFF.